The clone carrying this TCR beta chain has only one observation. Its antigen is not identified. Some clones are missing from TCRdb's copy, which holds only in-frame ones; the method was immunoSEQ multiplex PCR. The sample carries about 77,000 clones, roughly 69% recorded once. Alongside CTLA-4 blockade with ipilimumab, patients with chemo-refractory metastatic non-small-cell lung cancer received focal radiation. Trimming removed 2 bases at V and 3 bases at J, with 7 bases between. CDR1 is MNHEY and CDR2 is SVGAGI in the germline V gene. The CDR3 has 13 amino acids. This entry belongs to a study of radiotherapy plus CTLA-4 blockade in lung cancer. The overall study: Disease control was seen in 25% to 40% of patients, objective responses in approximately 20%. Study findings and constraints: The best predictor of response was reported to be early blood T cell clone dynamics, with interferon-beta. Blood saw expansion of tumor-derived TCR clones after radiotherapy plus ipilimumab.

The source of this sequence is a human donor with non-small cell lung cancer whose response to radiotherapy plus ipilimumab could not be evaluated. This sample comprised peripheral blood, obtained from a patient treated with radiotherapy plus ipilimumab. The rearrangement links TRBV6-5 to TRBJ1-1; D gene unclear. The CDR3 region is CASSYGQYTEAFF. The CDR3, as DNA: TGTGCCAGCAGTTACGGGCAGTACACTGAAGCTTTCTTT.